The sample holds one count of the clone carrying this T cell receptor (beta chain). Its target is not known. The patients all showed relapse after autologous stem cell transplantation, while their brentuximab vedotin exposure varied. Trimming at V came to 7 bases and at J to 1 base, leaving 7 bases not matched to a gene. The CDR3 sequence is 15 residues long. Per germline, CDR1 MNHNY and CDR2 SVGAGI (reference sequence). The record originates from a study of PD-1 blockade in classical Hodgkin lymphoma. General observations from the study: Patients with a complete response exhibited baseline diversity comparable to newly diagnosed patients. By cycle point C4D1, TCR diversity had risen significantly in CD4+ cells (but not CD8+ cells). What caused the repertoire differences, perhaps disease activity or prior therapy, remains undefined.

The protocol was immunoSEQ multiplex PCR, while the TCRdb copy is restricted to in-frame clones and leaves out a portion. The data contain over 25,000 clones, 80% to 90% of them singletons. The chain links TRBV6-6 to TRBJ2-3, with 8 bases identical to TRBD2. The sequence derives from a human donor with classical Hodgkin lymphoma. This sample comprised peripheral blood mononuclear cells (PBMCs), obtained at baseline. CDR3 coding DNA: TGTGCCAGCACCCCCGCAGCGGGGGGCACAGATACGCAGTATTTT. It yields the protein CASTPAAGGTDTQYF.